The subject of this entry is one TCR beta chain. Its antigen is still unknown. This record comes from a study of CD8+ T cells in alopecia areata. Notes on the study in general: Resident alphabeta T-cell populations of normal skin are likewise subject to sequencing in scalp samples. TCR sharing was clearer in mice than between patients, perhaps partly owing to patient HLA diversity. Elevated clonality characterized lesional scalp relative to normal scalp, particularly in alopecia totalis/universalis.

Extracted RNA was reverse transcribed into cDNA, the sequencing template. The protocol was immunoSEQ multiplex PCR, while the TCRdb copy is restricted to in-frame clones and leaves out a portion. The repertoire holds roughly 150,000 clones, 50% to 65% seen once, with about 4.9% in the top ten. This CDR3 comprises 10 residues. Germline V gene lookup returns CDR1 GTSNPN and CDR2 SVGIG (reference sequence). Trimming cost V 6 bases and J 7 bases, with 10 bases left between them. From PBMCs, CD4+ and CD8+ T cells were sorted. Source material: CD4+ T cells sorted from blood. V and J are TRBV30 and TRBJ2-7; D might be TRBD1 (6 bases). The clonotype originates from a human donor in good health. Written as DNA, the CDR3 is TGTGCCTGCGGGACACTTGAGCAGTACTTC. Protein product: CACGTLEQYF.